Detailed here is one T cell receptor (beta chain). Its antigen is undetermined. The ViraFEST assay expanded antigen-specific CD4+ T cells with viral peptide pools before sequencing. Cultured cells yielded isolated CD4+ T cells after approximately nine days. PCR confirmed that the person was infected with SARS-CoV-2 between March and December 2020. Trimming removed 5 bases from V and 1 base from J, with 11 bases in between. Germline V gene data show CDR1 as SGHAT and CDR2 as FQDESV (reference sequence). The CDR3 is 14 residues long. Method: immunoSEQ multiplex PCR; TCRdb's copy keeps in-frame clones and lacks some. The data hold tens of thousands of clones, with about 81% observed a single time. The data derive from a study of vaccination effects on CD4 cells after COVID-19. Across the study: Two recovered convalescent patients were sampled 16 days and one week pre-vaccination.

The sample was CD4+ T cells from PBMCs cultured with a peptide pool, taken before COVID-19 vaccination. This sequence was found in a human donor who had a prior SARS-CoV-2 infection. The chain is built from TRBV11-1 and TRBJ2-5; D possibly corresponds to TRBD1 (5 bases). The CDR3 loop is CASSETQAQETQYF. The DNA for the CDR3 is TGTGCCAGCAGCGAAACACAGGCCCAAGAGACCCAGTACTTC.